In its sample, the clone carrying this T cell receptor (beta chain) was seen a few times. Its specificity is not known. Combining a sample-barcoded 5' primer with a J-beta primer mix, a second PCR ran for roughly 6 to 11 cycles. One entry per CDR3 protein, called by TCRdb with MiXCR from the 5' RACE reads. The sample records 600,000 or so distinct CDR3 sequences, about 30% being singletons. The sample comes from a study of blood T cells in healthy people across ages. Study-wide points: Expanded clonotype changes were possibly confounded by unknown donor CMV status. Reliance upon unsorted PBMCs precluded definitive naive versus antigen-experienced comparison.

Each donor supplied approximately 10 milliliters of peripheral blood. CDR3 length: 18 amino acids. The germline V gene has CDR1 SGHTA and CDR2 FQGNSA. The chain uses TRBV7-2 and TRBJ2-1; D unresolved. The assigned J gene may be wrong: the sequence end matches TRBJ2-7 better. The clonotype comes from a woman over 75 in good health. The sequenced material came from blood. DNA for the CDR3: TGTGCCAGCAGCTCAGCCCTATCCTGGGTTGGCTCCTACAATGAGCAGTACTTC. It specifies CASSSALSWVGSYNEQYF.